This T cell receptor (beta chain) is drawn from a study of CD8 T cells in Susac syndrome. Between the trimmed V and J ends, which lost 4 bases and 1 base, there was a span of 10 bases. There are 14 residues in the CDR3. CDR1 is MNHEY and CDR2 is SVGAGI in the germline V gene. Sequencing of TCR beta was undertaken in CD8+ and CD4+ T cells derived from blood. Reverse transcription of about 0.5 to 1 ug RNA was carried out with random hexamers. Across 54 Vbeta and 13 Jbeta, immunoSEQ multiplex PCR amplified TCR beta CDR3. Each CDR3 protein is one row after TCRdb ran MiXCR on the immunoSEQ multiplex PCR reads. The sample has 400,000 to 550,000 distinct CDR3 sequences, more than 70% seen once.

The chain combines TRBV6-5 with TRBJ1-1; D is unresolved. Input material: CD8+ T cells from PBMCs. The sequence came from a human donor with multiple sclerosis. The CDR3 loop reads CASSSRPGNTEAFF. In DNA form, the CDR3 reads TGTGCCAGCAGTTCCCGCCCGGGGAACACTGAAGCTTTCTTT.